Each of the 10 T cell receptor beta chains below was sequenced from the same sample in a study of blood T cells in healthy people across ages. Primers used in a second PCR of about 6 to 12 cycles were a sample-barcoded 5' primer and a J-beta primer mix. TCRdb independently ran MiXCR on the 5' RACE reads; one entry per CDR3 protein. Here the sample spans some 1.5 million distinct CDR3 sequences, about 28% being singletons. The sequencing sample was made of blood. The source of these receptors is a woman in her twenties or thirties in good health.

V gene TRBV9 combines with J gene TRBJ2-3; 8 positions match TRBD2. The CDR3 runs 16 residues. Unmatched junction bases numbered 6, after V lost 3 bases and J lost 0 bases. The germline gives CDR1 SGDLS, CDR2 YYNGEE. The CDR3 spells CASSDLSGGSTDTQYF. The CDR3 DNA follows: TGTGCCAGCAGCGACCTCAGCGGGGGTAGCACAGATACGCAGTATTTT.

The chain joins TRBV7-9 to TRBJ2-2; the match to TRBD2 covers 12 bases. The CDR3 length is 18 residues. The V gene end was trimmed by 3 bases and the J gene end by 7 bases; junction bases not matched to a gene: 12. CDR1 is SEHNR and CDR2 is FQNEAQ in the germline V gene (reference sequence). The CDR3 spells CASSFGLAGPRGGGELFF. CDR3 nucleotides: TGTGCCAGCAGCTTCGGACTAGCGGGGCCTCGGGGCGGCGGGGAGCTGTTTTTT.

This clonotype has just a few counts. Since a much larger clone is just one base distant, this may be a read error. This rearrangement joins TRBV7-2 to TRBJ2-5, with TRBD1 matching over 8 bases. The CDR3 totals 13 residues. Germline CDR1 reads SGHTA; CDR2 reads FQGNSA. V was pared by 5 bases and J by 4 bases, with 3 bases of the junction left unmatched. The CDR3 DNA reads TGTGCCAGCAGCGCGACAGGGGCAGAGACCCAGTACTTC. This translates into CASSATGAETQYF.

The genes are TRBV29-1 and TRBJ1-5; 7 bases match TRBD1. Trimming cost V 3 bases and J 2 bases; bases outside gene matches: 4. CDR3 length: 14 amino acids. CDR1 is SQVTM and CDR2 is ANQGSEA in the germline V gene. The CDR3 protein is CSVDGGGGNQPQHF. The CDR3 region has the DNA TGCAGCGTTGATGGAGGGGGCGGCAATCAGCCCCAGCATTTT.

The CDR3, as DNA: TGCAGTGCTAGAGGACCGAAGGGGAATGACAGGGTAAAAAACATTCAGTACTTC. It is translated as CSARGPKGNDRVKNIQYF. The chain carries TRBV20-1 and TRBJ2-4, with 7 bases identical to TRBD1. CDR3 size: 18 residues. Looked up from germline, CDR1 is DFQATT and CDR2 is SNEGSKA (reference sequence). The junction had 16 bases not matched to a gene; V was cut back by 1 base and J by 4 bases.

The rearrangement uses TRBV5-1 and TRBJ1-6; unclear D gene. There are 14 residues in the CDR3. Trimming cost V 0 bases and J 11 bases, with 12 bases left between them. CDR1 and CDR2 from the germline V gene are SGHRS and YFSETQ. The CDR3 loop is CASSLEGPTTPLHF. For the CDR3, the DNA is TGCGCCAGCAGCTTGGAAGGTCCGACCACACCCCTCCACTTT.

This clonotype showed up just once. A much bigger clone sits one base away, suggesting this may be a read error. The rearrangement links TRBV10-3 to TRBJ2-7; no clear D. Germline lookup yields CDR1 ENHRY and CDR2 SYGVKD. CDR3 length: 13 residues. With 0 bases removed from V and 4 bases from J, the gap between germline ends came to 7 bases. CDR3 region: CAISESDPYEQYF. The CDR3 DNA sequence: TGTGCCATCAGTGAGTCAGACCCTTACGAGCAGTACTTC.

This chain uses TRBV15 with TRBJ1-1, with TRBD1 matching 9 bases. The CDR3 runs to 13 residues. The V segment lost 7 bases and the J segment 3 bases; nucleotides outside the gene matches: 3. Germline V CDR1 and CDR2: LNHNV, YYDKDF (reference sequence). The DNA for the CDR3 is TGTGCCACCAAACGGGACAGGGACACTGAAGCTTTCTTT. This gives the protein CATKRDRDTEAFF.

The V gene is TRBV29-1, the J gene TRBJ2-3; TRBD2 matches 14 bases. Germline CDR1 SQVTM, CDR2 ANQGSEA. V trimming: 7 bases; J trimming: 4 bases; junction bases outside the gene matches: 10. The CDR3 length is 16 residues. The CDR3 loop is CSASPPGLAGADTQYF. Here the CDR3 DNA reads TGCAGCGCCTCACCTCCGGGACTAGCGGGAGCAGATACGCAGTATTTT.

J is TRBJ2-2 and V is TRBV28; 9 positions match TRBD2. The germline CDR1 and CDR2 sequences are MDHEN and SYDVKM. The CDR3 runs 16 residues. V gave up 0 bases and J gave up 4 bases; unmatched junction bases: 3. This CDR3 is CASSLWARGGTGELFF. The CDR3 DNA sequence: TGTGCCAGCAGTTTATGGGCGCGGGGGGGCACCGGGGAGCTGTTTTTT.